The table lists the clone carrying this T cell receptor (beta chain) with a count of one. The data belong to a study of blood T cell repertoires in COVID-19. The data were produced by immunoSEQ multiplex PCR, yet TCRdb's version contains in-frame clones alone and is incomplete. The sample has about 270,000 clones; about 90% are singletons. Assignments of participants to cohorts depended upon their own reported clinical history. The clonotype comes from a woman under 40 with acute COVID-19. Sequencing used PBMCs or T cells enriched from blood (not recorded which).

CDR3 protein: CATRPGQGYYEQYF. Written as DNA, the CDR3 is TGTGCCACCCGACCGGGACAGGGGTACTACGAGCAGTACTTC. The genes are TRBV27 and TRBJ2-7, with 10 positions matching TRBD1. The CDR3 is 14 residues long. V trimming: 10 bases; J trimming: 3 bases; junction bases outside the gene matches: 9. Germline CDR1 and CDR2: MNHEY and SMNVEV (reference sequence).